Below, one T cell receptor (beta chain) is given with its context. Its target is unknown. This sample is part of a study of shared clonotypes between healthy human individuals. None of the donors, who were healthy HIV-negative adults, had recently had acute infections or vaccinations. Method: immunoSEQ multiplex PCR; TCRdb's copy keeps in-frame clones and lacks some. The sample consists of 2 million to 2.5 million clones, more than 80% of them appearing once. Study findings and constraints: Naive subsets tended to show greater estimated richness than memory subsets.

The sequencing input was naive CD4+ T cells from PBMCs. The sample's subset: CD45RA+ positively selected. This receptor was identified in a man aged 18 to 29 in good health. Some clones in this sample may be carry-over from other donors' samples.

DNA of the CDR3: TGTGCCAGCAGCTTGTCGGCGGGACACTTCTCCTACGAGCAGTACTTC. Amino acid sequence: CASSLSAGHFSYEQYF. This chain connects TRBV5-4 to TRBJ2-7, with D perhaps being TRBD1 or TRBD2 (6 bases each). CDR3 length equals 16 residues. V was shortened by 1 base and J by 0 bases, with 14 bases between the two germline ends. The germline gives CDR1 SGHNT, CDR2 YYREEE (reference sequence).